Following are 13 T cell receptor beta chains from one sample sequenced in a study of T cell responses to AZD1222 COVID-19 vaccine. Some clones are missing from TCRdb's copy, which holds only in-frame ones; the method was immunoSEQ multiplex PCR. Of 110,000 to 150,000 clones listed, 85% to 95% were seen once; the top ten hold approximately 0.9%. Sequenced material: peripheral blood, taken on day 0 of MenACWY control vaccination. Source of these receptors: an adult in good health.

The genes are TRBV6-2 or TRBV6-3 and TRBJ2-7; D unresolved. Germline lookup yields CDR1 MNHEY and CDR2 SVGEGT. V shed 2 bases and J shed 2 bases, with 7 bases lying between them. The CDR3 extends over 13 amino acids. DNA of the CDR3: TGTGCCAGCAGTTACCGCAGTCCCTACGAGCAGTACTTC. This translates into CASSYRSPYEQYF.

The gene calls are TRBV2 and TRBJ1-1; a weak D match, TRBD1 (5 bases). Trimming cost V 6 bases and J 3 bases, with 17 bases left between them. The germline gives CDR1 SNHLY, CDR2 FYNNEI. The CDR3 spans 15 residues. The CDR3 sequence: CASRPVGTKDTEAFF. In nucleotides, the CDR3 is TGTGCCAGCAGACCAGTCGGGACCAAGGACACTGAAGCTTTCTTT.

The chain employs TRBV11-2 and TRBJ2-1; 7 bases are shared with TRBD2. CDR1 SGHAT and CDR2 FQNNGV come from the germline V gene. Trimming cost V 5 bases and J 5 bases; bases outside gene matches: 9. The CDR3 contains 15 residues. The CDR3 DNA sequence: TGTGCCAGCAGCATATTAAGCGGGATGAACAATGAGCAGTTCTTC. Amino acids: CASSILSGMNNEQFF.

The rearrangement links TRBV7-9 to TRBJ2-3, with D possibly TRBD2 on 5 matching bases. Trimming stripped 5 bases from V and 0 bases from J, with 18 bases between. The germline V gene encodes CDR1 SEHNR and CDR2 FQNEAQ (reference sequence). The CDR3 is made up of 17 amino acids. The DNA of the CDR3 is TGTGCCAGCAGCGCGAGGGCCGGGTCCCCTAGCACAGATACGCAGTATTTT. This gives the protein CASSARAGSPSTDTQYF. The whole variable domain, remainder taken from reference TRBV7-9 and TRBJ2-3, is DTGVSQNPRHKITKRGQNVTFRCDPISEHNRLYWYRQTLGQGPEFLTYFQNEAQLEKSRLLSDRFSAERPKGSFSTLEIQRTEQGDSAMYLCASSARAGSPSTDTQYFGPGTRLTVL.

The chain couples TRBV13 to TRBJ1-5; D ambiguous. Per the germline V gene, CDR1 is PRHDT and CDR2 is FYEKMQ (reference sequence). The CDR3 is made up of 13 amino acids. Trimming removed 5 bases at V and 5 bases at J, with 10 bases between. CDR3 DNA: TGTGCCAGCAGCCGTCAGCGGGATCAGCCCCAGCATTTT. This sequence encodes CASSRQRDQPQHF.

The rearrangement links TRBV4-1 to TRBJ2-1; 8 bases are shared with TRBD1. Germline V lookup: CDR1 MGHRA, CDR2 YSYEKL. With 3 bases clipped from V and 9 bases from J, the junction kept 10 bases outside the gene matches. There are 15 residues in the CDR3. CDR3 nucleotides: TGCGCCAGCAGCCATCTGGACAGGGTAGGTGGTGAGCAGTTCTTC. It specifies CASSHLDRVGGEQFF.

This CDR3 reads CASSLALDGYTF. DNA for the CDR3: TGTGCCAGCAGTTTAGCCCTTGATGGCTACACCTTC. The chain combines TRBV12-3 or TRBV12-4 with TRBJ1-2; the D is unclear. This CDR3 has 12 residues. V was clipped by 0 bases and J by 6 bases, with 5 bases between them.

This clone was seen more than once but under ten times. The chain uses TRBV27 and TRBJ2-7; 9 bases are a match to TRBD2. The trim removed 1 base at V and 0 bases at J, leaving 1 base unmatched. Per germline, CDR1 MNHEY and CDR2 SMNVEV (reference sequence). The CDR3 runs 15 residues. Here the CDR3 reads CASSLFSGSSYEQYF. The CDR3 nucleotides are TGTGCCAGCAGTTTATTTAGCGGGAGCTCCTACGAGCAGTACTTC.

This clone was recorded once. The J gene is TRBJ1-6, the V gene TRBV28; no definite D call. This CDR3 has 15 residues. CDR1 and CDR2 (germline): MDHEN, SYDVKM. The V end lost 7 bases, the J end lost 2 bases, and 12 bases lay between the germline ends. The CDR3: CASTPTFPYNSPLHF. In nucleotides, the CDR3 is TGTGCCAGCACCCCGACTTTCCCCTATAATTCACCCCTCCACTTT.

This rearrangement joins TRBV15 to TRBJ1-2; no definite D call. The CDR3 is 15 residues long. Trimming pared 1 base from V and 4 bases from J, leaving 13 bases between. Germline V gives CDR1 LNHNV, CDR2 YYDKDF (reference sequence). CDR3 loop: CATSRGPVGSYGYTF. CDR3 DNA sequence: TGTGCCACCAGCAGAGGGCCGGTAGGTAGCTATGGCTACACCTTC.

V and J are TRBV7-2 and TRBJ1-5, with 7 bases identical to TRBD1. Per germline, CDR1 SGHTA and CDR2 FQGNSA. The CDR3 loop spans 16 amino acids. Trimming cost V 4 bases and J 1 base; bases outside gene matches: 7. CDR3 loop: CASSSGGGPSNQPQHF. The CDR3 nucleotides are TGTGCCAGCAGCTCAGGGGGGGGCCCCAGCAATCAGCCCCAGCATTTT.

This chain connects TRBV3-1 (or the pseudogene TRBV3-2) to TRBJ2-2; TRBD2 matches at 10 bases. The germline CDR1 and CDR2 sequences are LGHDT and YNNKEL (reference sequence). The length of the CDR3 is 15 residues. The junction had 2 bases not matched to a gene; V was cut back by 1 base and J by 6 bases. CDR3: CASSQGSGGAGELFF. In DNA form, the CDR3 reads TGTGCCAGCAGCCAAGGGAGCGGGGGGGCCGGGGAGCTGTTTTTT.

The chain is built from TRBV30 and TRBJ1-6, with D possibly TRBD1 on 5 matching bases. The germline V gene encodes CDR1 GTSNPN and CDR2 SVGIG (reference sequence). V shed 4 bases and J shed 6 bases, with 10 bases lying between them. The CDR3 is 13 residues long. The CDR3 DNA reads as TGTGCCTGGAACTCCAGGGTTAATTCACCCCTCCACTTT. Its translation is CAWNSRVNSPLHF.